This is a list of T cell receptor beta chains from one sample in a study of T-cell memory formation after mild COVID-19. A single record per CDR3 protein comes from TCRdb applying MiXCR to the 5' RACE reads. Of 190,000 or so distinct CDR3 sequences in the sample, around 21% were seen once. Sequenced sample: PBMCs or a T cell subset sorted from them (not recorded which). Every receptor here comes from an adult woman who had mild COVID-19 (a few samples of this study predate the infection). Cell type and time point are not known. The CDR3 runs from the conserved cysteine through the conserved F or W.

TRBV6-2/TRBV6-3	TRBJ1-1	CASSYSRGQVFTTEAFF
TRBV27	TRBJ2-3	CASRQGSDTQYF
TRBV29-1	TRBJ1-2	CSVDREGGYTF
TRBV5-1	TRBJ2-3	CASSLVSSAYTDTQYF
TRBV7-9	TRBJ2-7	CASSASSYEQYF
TRBV5-1	TRBJ2-1	CASSGDTKGDEQFF
TRBV5-1	TRBJ2-1	CASGEGTGVYNEQFF
TRBV27	TRBJ1-1	CASSFRDEAFF
TRBV3-1	TRBJ1-1	CASSPSIGQGASEAFF
TRBV7-8	TRBJ2-1	CASSLGKRAEQFF
TRBV5-5	TRBJ2-7	CASSRTVGTSPYEQYF
TRBV18	TRBJ2-7	CASSRGGPRGIEQYF
TRBV12-3/TRBV12-4	TRBJ2-3	CASRTLAERRDTQYF
TRBV29-1	TRBJ2-2	CRRTGPTNTGELFF
TRBV9	TRBJ2-2	CASSVGGTGELFF
TRBV4-1	TRBJ2-3	CASSQVGLSTDTQYF
TRBV30	TRBJ2-1	CAWGIGDNEQFF
TRBV2	TRBJ2-1	CASSEDRDSDEQLF
TRBV5-1	TRBJ2-7	CASSLAETVRTYEQYF
TRBV19	TRBJ1-5	CASNIFGGNNQPQHF
TRBV4-2	TRBJ2-7	CASSQEDSGSYEQYF
TRBV28	TRBJ2-5	CASRSLAGSGETQYF
TRBV7-9	TRBJ2-7	CASSLIPGQGADEQYF
TRBV7-3	TRBJ2-1	CASSSYGTSYLNEQFF
TRBV12-3/TRBV12-4	TRBJ2-7	CASSPGQGKPYEQYF
TRBV4-3	TRBJ2-7	CASSQDRASGYEQYF
TRBV5-6	TRBJ2-3	CASSLSQTTDTQYF
TRBV5-1	TRBJ1-5	CASSSDRKYSNQPQHF
TRBV4-3	TRBJ2-1	CASSLRDTGRDEQFF
TRBV18	TRBJ2-1	CASSHLAGEYEQFF
TRBV5-6	TRBJ1-1	CASSLGTSSTEAFF
TRBV12-3/TRBV12-4	TRBJ1-6	CASSRGGANSPLHF
TRBV29-1	TRBJ2-7	CSVEEKDEQYF
TRBV24-1	TRBJ2-1	CATSDESGGSSYNEQFF
TRBV15	TRBJ2-5	CATSGRDSYQETQYF
TRBV3-1	TRBJ2-7	CASSQDRVIQGPYEQYF
TRBV29-1	TRBJ2-2	CSVVAGGYTGELFF
TRBV14	TRBJ2-3	CASSPWGVTQYF
TRBV4-2	TRBJ2-1	CASSHSGQAGNEQFF
TRBV27	TRBJ2-1	CASSLAESSYNEQFF
TRBV5-6	TRBJ1-1	CASSLTDLNTEAFF
TRBV20-1	TRBJ2-7	CSAREADSYEQYF